These T cell receptor beta chains were read from a single sample in a study of early T cells in non-severe SARS-CoV-2 infection. TCRdb re-analysed the 5' RACE reads in MiXCR, keeping a single row per CDR3 protein. The repertoire holds around 76,000 distinct CDR3 sequences, with roughly 10% as singletons. Specimen: whole blood. The source is an adult who was a healthcare worker with PCR-confirmed SARS-CoV-2 infection or an uninfected control (not recorded which). CDR3s include the opening cysteine and the closing phenylalanine or tryptophan. D genes are given only for firm matches. Size values are once, few and many counts, or a class for expanded clones, and some rows have none.

j_gene | abundance | d_gene | v_gene | CDR3nt | CDR3aa
TRBJ1-1 | many | TRBD1 | TRBV29-1 | TGCAGCGTGGGACAGGGGGAGGCTGAAGCTTTCTTT | CSVGQGEAEAFF
TRBJ2-5 | many | - | TRBV7-9 | TGTGCCAGCAGCTCCGGGGTAGCTGAGACCCAGTACTTC | CASSSGVAETQYF
TRBJ1-6 | few | - | TRBV2 | TGTGCCAGCAGTGGCTGGGGCGAGAATTCACCCCTCCACTTT | CASSGWGENSPLHF
TRBJ2-7 | few | - | TRBV18 | TGTGCCAGCTCACCACGAAGTATCCCCTACGAGCAGTACTTC | CASSPRSIPYEQYF
TRBJ2-7 | few | TRBD2 | TRBV20-1 | TGCAGTGCTTCACGACTAGCCCGAGGTTCCTACGAGCAGTACTTC | CSASRLARGSYEQYF
TRBJ1-6 | many | TRBD1 | TRBV5-5 | TGTGCCAGCAGTTGGACAGGGGAAAGGTCACCCCTCCACTTT | CASSWTGERSPLHF
TRBJ2-2 | few | - | TRBV6-5 | TGTGCCAGCAGTATCGCAGCCGCGAACACCGGGGAGCTGTTTTTT | CASSIAAANTGELFF
TRBJ2-2 | once | TRBD2 | TRBV20-1 | TGCGGCCTAGCGGGGGCGAACACCGGGGAGCTATTTTTT | CGLAGANTGELFF
TRBJ2-1 | - | - | TRBV2 | TGTGCAAACGGGGAGCCACCGGATGAGCAGTTCTTC | CANGEPPDEQFF
TRBJ2-1 | many | - | TRBV7-2 | TGTGCCAGCAGCCCTGGACGGACAGTCAATGAGCAGTTCTTC | CASSPGRTVNEQFF
TRBJ1-2 | many | - | TRBV6-2/TRBV6-3 | TGTGCCAGCAGTATCACAGGGTCCTATGGCTACACCTTC | CASSITGSYGYTF
TRBJ2-7 | - | - | TRBV4-3 | TGCGCCAGCAGCCAAGATGGGGGGCCGCCCTACGAGCAGTACTTC | CASSQDGGPPYEQYF
TRBJ1-5 | - | - | TRBV5-1 | TGCGCCAGCAGCGGGGGGAACAATCAGCCCCAGCATTTT | CASSGGNNQPQHF
TRBJ2-5 | few | TRBD1 | TRBV2 | TGTGCCAGCAGTGAATATTGGGACAGCAGTTCGCTAGACCAGTACTTC | CASSEYWDSSSLDQYF
TRBJ1-1 | few | TRBD1 | TRBV7-2 | TGTGCCAGCAGCCCGAATGGACAGGGCACTGAAGCTTTCTTT | CASSPNGQGTEAFF
TRBJ2-2 | - | TRBD2 | TRBV7-8 | TGTGCCAGCAGCCCGATGCGTGTAGCGGGGGGAGCGAACACCGGGGAGCTGTTTTTT | CASSPMRVAGGANTGELFF
TRBJ1-3 | few | - | TRBV5-4 | TGTGCCAGCAGCGTACTTCAGGGGCCTGGAAACACCATATATTTT | CASSVLQGPGNTIYF
TRBJ2-3 | - | TRBD2 | TRBV20-1 | TGCAGTGCTAGCGCGACTAGCGGGAGCACAGATACGCAGTATTTT | CSASATSGSTDTQYF
TRBJ1-5 | - | - | TRBV10-3 | TGTGCCATCAGTGAGTCGTCCGGCGGGAATAGCAATCAGCCCCAGCATTTT | CAISESSGGNSNQPQHF
TRBJ2-3 | many | - | TRBV20-1 | TGCAGTGCTGCTCGGGACTCCGAGGCAGATACGCAGTATTTT | CSAARDSEADTQYF
TRBJ2-7 | - | TRBD2 | TRBV18 | TGTGCCAGCTCACCATGGCGAGCGGGGAGCTCCTACGAGCAGTACTTC | CASSPWRAGSSYEQYF
TRBJ1-4 | few | - | TRBV27 | TGTGCCAGCAGGCGGGGGGGGCTCACTAATGAAAAACTGTTTTTT | CASRRGGLTNEKLFF
TRBJ1-5 | - | - | TRBV6-5 | TGTGCCAGCAGTTACGCGGGGGCTGGCAATCAGCCCCAGCATTTT | CASSYAGAGNQPQHF
TRBJ1-1 | few | TRBD1 | TRBV4-1 | TGCGCCAGCAGCCAGACAGGGGTCGACACTGAAGCTTTCTTT | CASSQTGVDTEAFF
TRBJ2-1 | few | TRBD1 | TRBV5-1 | TGCGCCAGCAGCTACGAGGACAGGGGAATGCATGAGCAGTTCTTC | CASSYEDRGMHEQFF
TRBJ1-4 | - | - | TRBV12-3/TRBV12-4 | TGTGCCAGCAGTTTTACCCCCGGACCAACTAATGAAAAACTGTTTTTT | CASSFTPGPTNEKLFF